Listed below are T cell receptor beta chains from one sample, sequenced in a study of Ad26.COV2.S vaccination and SARS-CoV-2 variants. This table comes from immunoSEQ multiplex PCR, and its TCRdb copy is limited to in-frame clones, with some not included. Of around 300,000 clones listed, about 86% are singletons. The specimen was peripheral blood, collected in a trial of Ad26.COV2.S vaccine versus placebo. These receptors all come from a person aged 18-60 years who received the Ad26.COV2.S COVID-19 vaccine or a placebo. Each CDR3 is given with its conserved first and last residue. The D gene is left open where the match is weak. Clone sizes are given selectively: once, few, many, or a class where the clone is expanded.

.,16,TRBJ2-3,TRBV15,.,TGTGCCACCAGCAGAGCGGAGCGAATCGCCACAGATACGCAGTATTTT,CATSRAERIATDTQYF
.,12,TRBJ1-5,TRBV24-1,.,TGTGCCAACGACGGGGAGGGTCAGCCCCAGCATTTT,CANDGEGQPQHF
.,17,TRBJ2-1,TRBV5-1,TRBD2,TGCGCCAGCAGCTTCGGTCTTATAGCGGGAGAAATGGATGAGCAGTTCTTC,CASSFGLIAGEMDEQFF
.,14,TRBJ1-4,TRBV28,.,TGTGCCAGCAGCCGGGGGGGGAGGAATGAAAAACTGTTTTTT,CASSRGGRNEKLFF
.,14,TRBJ1-5,TRBV7-2,TRBD1,TGTGCCAGCAGCCCGACAGGGTTGGTTCAGCCCCAGCATTTT,CASSPTGLVQPQHF
.,14,TRBJ2-7,TRBV4-2,.,TGTGCCAGCAGCTCGCCAAGCGACTCCTACGAGCAGTACTTC,CASSSPSDSYEQYF
.,15,TRBJ2-1,TRBV28,TRBD2,TGTGCCAGCAGTCCCTCGAGCGGGAGTAGCAATGAGCAGTTCTTC,CASSPSSGSSNEQFF
.,14,TRBJ2-7,TRBV5-6,.,TGTGCCAGCAGCTTGTCACCAGGGGCATACGAGCAGTACTTC,CASSLSPGAYEQYF
.,13,TRBJ2-2,TRBV7-8,.,TGTGCCAGCAGCTTAGGAGCCACCGGGGAGCTGTTTTTT,CASSLGATGELFF
.,15,TRBJ2-1,TRBV7-3,TRBD2,TGTGCCAGCAGCGGGACTAGCAGCCCATACAATGAGCAGTTCTTC,CASSGTSSPYNEQFF
once,15,TRBJ2-1,TRBV5-6,.,TGTGCCAGCAGCTTGGGACTAGGGTCCTACAATGAGCAGTTCTTC,CASSLGLGSYNEQFF
.,14,TRBJ2-2,TRBV4-3,.,TGCGCCAGCAGCCAAGATCCGGGTTCCGGGGAGCTGTTTTTT,CASSQDPGSGELFF
.,15,TRBJ2-7,TRBV9,TRBD1,TGTGCCAGCAGCGTAGGAGGGGACAGCTCCTACGAGCAGTACTTC,CASSVGGDSSYEQYF
.,18,TRBJ1-1,TRBV15,TRBD1,TGTGCCACCAGCGGAGAACAGGTCGGGACAGCTGGGAACACTGAAGCTTTCTTT,CATSGEQVGTAGNTEAFF
few,16,TRBJ1-2,TRBV5-8,.,TGTGCCAGCAGCTTGTGGTTTGAGTCAGCTAACTATGGCTACACCTTC,CASSLWFESANYGYTF
once,16,TRBJ1-3,TRBV29-1,.,TGCAGCGTTCTGGGGGGGACGGACAACTCTGGAAACACCATATATTTT,CSVLGGTDNSGNTIYF
.,13,TRBJ1-4,TRBV7-9,TRBD1,TGTGCCAGCAATACACAGGGGATAGGAAAACTGTTTTTT,CASNTQGIGKLFF
.,16,TRBJ2-1,TRBV11-2,.,TGTGCCAGCAGCGCGGTACGGGAGAACTCCTACAATGAGCAGTTCTTC,CASSAVRENSYNEQFF
.,14,TRBJ1-2,TRBV3-1/TRBV3-2,TRBD1,TGTGCCAGCAGCCTACAGGGGGCATGGCGTGGCTACACCTTC,CASSLQGAWRGYTF
many,14,TRBJ1-5,TRBV10-3,.,TGTGCCATCAGTGACGGGCAGGGCAATCAGCCCCAGCATTTT,CAISDGQGNQPQHF
.,15,TRBJ1-5,TRBV2,TRBD1,TGTGCCAGCAGTAGGGATGCTCAGGGGGATCAGCCCCAGCATTTT,CASSRDAQGDQPQHF
.,14,TRBJ2-5,TRBV7-3,.,TGTGCCAGCAGCAAAGTGGCTGGGGGCGAGACCCAGTACTTC,CASSKVAGGETQYF
.,21,TRBJ2-5,TRBV24-1,TRBD2,TGTGCCACCAGTGATTTGCCGGGACTAGCGGGAGCGGGTCCCCGAGAAGAGACCCAGTACTTC,CATSDLPGLAGAGPREETQYF
.,14,TRBJ1-1,TRBV27,.,TGTGCCAGCAGTTTAGATTCGACCGAAGTTGGAGCTTTCTTT,CASSLDSTEVGAFF
.,14,TRBJ2-1,TRBV3-1/TRBV3-2,.,TGTGCCAGCAGCCAAGCGTCGAGAAAAGTTGAGCAGTTCTTC,CASSQASRKVEQFF
.,14,TRBJ2-7,TRBV7-9,.,TGTGCCAGCAGCTTAGGCCGACACACCTACGAGCAGTACTTC,CASSLGRHTYEQYF
.,13,TRBJ1-1,TRBV28,.,TGTGCCAGCAGTTTTGGGGGGTGGACTGAAGCTTTCTTT,CASSFGGWTEAFF
.,14,TRBJ2-7,TRBV7-9,TRBD1,TGTGCCAGCAGTTTAGACGTACAGGGGGCGGGGCAGTACTTC,CASSLDVQGAGQYF
.,14,TRBJ1-3,TRBV10-3,.,TGTGCCATCCGTCCCGGGGGGTCCGGAAACACCATATATTTT,CAIRPGGSGNTIYF
.,14,TRBJ2-2,TRBV28,.,TGTGCCAGCAGTTTCCCCGAGAACACCGGGGAGCTGTTTTTT,CASSFPENTGELFF
once,16,TRBJ1-1,TRBV18,TRBD1,TGTGCCAGCTCACCTCAGGAGACAGGGGCCCACTCTGAAGCTTTCTTT,CASSPQETGAHSEAFF
few,16,TRBJ1-5,TRBV24-1,TRBD1,TGTGCCACCAGTGAGGGGACAGGGCATAGCAATCAGCCCCAGCATTTT,CATSEGTGHSNQPQHF
once,15,TRBJ2-2,TRBV15,.,TGTGCCACCACGTCCGGGAAAGTTTCGGCCGGGGAGCTGTTTTTT,CATTSGKVSAGELFF
.,16,TRBJ2-2,TRBV28,TRBD2,TGTGCCAGCAGTTTGGGGTCTAGCGGAAGAACCGGGGAGCTGTTTTTT,CASSLGSSGRTGELFF
.,19,TRBJ2-7,TRBV6-2/TRBV6-3,.,TGTGCCAGCAGTTACCCCACTAAAGGTAACCTGGGGTGGTCCTACGAGCAGTACTTC,CASSYPTKGNLGWSYEQYF
once,17,TRBJ2-2,TRBV28,TRBD1,TGTGCCAGCAGTCCACTTCCCGGGACAGGGGCCACCGGGGAGCTGTTTTTT,CASSPLPGTGATGELFF
.,15,TRBJ2-4,TRBV18,TRBD2,TGTGCCAGCTCACCATGGGGGACTAGCGATGGCATTCAGTACTTC,CASSPWGTSDGIQYF
.,11,TRBJ1-1,TRBV25-1,.,TGTGCCAGCACCAAGAACACTGAAGCTTTCTTT,CASTKNTEAFF
.,14,TRBJ2-7,TRBV7-8,TRBD1,TGTGCCAGCAGCCCCCGGGACAGTTCCTACGAGCAGTACTTC,CASSPRDSSYEQYF
once,13,TRBJ2-1,TRBV24-1,.,TGTGCCACCCGTAGGACAGAGAACAATGAGCAGTTCTTC,CATRRTENNEQFF
.,15,TRBJ2-7,TRBV27,.,TGTGCCAGCAGTTGGTCCAGGGGGGCCCTTGGCGAGCAGTACTTC,CASSWSRGALGEQYF
once,14,TRBJ2-7,TRBV4-2,.,TGTGCCAGCAGCCCCTCCGGGGGAGACTACGAGCAGTACTTC,CASSPSGGDYEQYF
once,16,TRBJ2-3,TRBV7-2,TRBD2,TGTGCCAGCAGCTTAGCGGCTAGCGGGGGGACAGATACGCAGTATTTT,CASSLAASGGTDTQYF
.,18,TRBJ2-3,TRBV19,.,TGTGCCAGTAGTATAGATCCCCCGGTGCGGAGAAGCACAGATACGCAGTATTTT,CASSIDPPVRRSTDTQYF
once,13,TRBJ1-2,TRBV5-6,TRBD1,TGTGCCAGCAGCGTAGACAGGGTCGGAGGCTACACCTTC,CASSVDRVGGYTF
.,15,TRBJ1-2,TRBV28,.,TGTGCCAGCAGTTCGCTACCCCCAGGGAACTATGGCTACACCTTC,CASSSLPPGNYGYTF
.,15,TRBJ2-3,TRBV19,.,TGTGCCAGTAGTCCCCGGGACGGACTCACAGATACGCAGTATTTT,CASSPRDGLTDTQYF
.,15,TRBJ2-7,TRBV6-2/TRBV6-3,.,TGTGCCAGCAGTTACTCGCGGGACTCTCCCATCGAGCAGTACTTC,CASSYSRDSPIEQYF
.,15,TRBJ1-6,TRBV27,.,TGTGCCAGCAGTTTATCTGGGGGCGCGGGTTCACCCCTCCACTTT,CASSLSGGAGSPLHF
.,20,TRBJ2-6,TRBV4-2,.,TGTGCCAGCAGCCAAGCCGTTCCGGGAACACAGGGCCTTATCGGCAACGTCCTGACTTTC,CASSQAVPGTQGLIGNVLTF
.,16,TRBJ2-1,TRBV18,TRBD2,TGTGCCAGCTCACCGTGGACTAGCGGGGTCCTCAATGAGCAGTTCTTC,CASSPWTSGVLNEQFF
.,13,TRBJ2-7,TRBV28,.,TGTGCCAGCAGTCCGCGTCCGTCCTACGAGCAGTACTTC,CASSPRPSYEQYF
once,13,TRBJ1-1,TRBV6-6,.,TGTGCCAGCATTCCCTTCAGGGACACTGAAGCTTTCTTT,CASIPFRDTEAFF
.,18,TRBJ1-3,TRBV4-1,.,TGCGCCAGCAGCCAAGATCTTCAGCCAGGGGCCTCTGGAAACACCATATATTTT,CASSQDLQPGASGNTIYF
few,13,TRBJ2-3,TRBV7-3,TRBD1,TGTGCCAGCAGCCGTACAGGGGTGGATACGCAGTATTTT,CASSRTGVDTQYF